What follows is one TCR beta chain and its context. This record belongs to a study of blood T cell repertoires in COVID-19. In the study overall: COVID-19 samples, acute and convalescent, were from the United States, Italy and Spain.

Original methodology: How many nucleated cells were present was estimated from reference gene primer amplification. TCRdb's table, derived via immunoSEQ multiplex PCR, lists solely in-frame clones and lacks some. Clone size and V and J calls were adopted from that table, with D and trimming inferred from the DNA. Of 200,000 or so clones listed, about 87% were seen once; the top ten hold about 2.4%. The CDR3 spans 14 residues. Germline V gene sequence: CDR1 LNHDA, CDR2 SQIVND (reference sequence). V was pared by 10 bases and J by 3 bases, with 17 bases between. The chain uses TRBV19 and TRBJ2-3; D call uncertain. The source is a woman under 40 who had recovered from COVID-19. Sequencing was performed on PBMCs or T cells enriched from blood (not recorded which). CDR3 bases: TGTGCCACCCGAGCCCAGGCAAGTACAGATACGCAGTATTTT. Its protein product is CATRAQASTDTQYF.